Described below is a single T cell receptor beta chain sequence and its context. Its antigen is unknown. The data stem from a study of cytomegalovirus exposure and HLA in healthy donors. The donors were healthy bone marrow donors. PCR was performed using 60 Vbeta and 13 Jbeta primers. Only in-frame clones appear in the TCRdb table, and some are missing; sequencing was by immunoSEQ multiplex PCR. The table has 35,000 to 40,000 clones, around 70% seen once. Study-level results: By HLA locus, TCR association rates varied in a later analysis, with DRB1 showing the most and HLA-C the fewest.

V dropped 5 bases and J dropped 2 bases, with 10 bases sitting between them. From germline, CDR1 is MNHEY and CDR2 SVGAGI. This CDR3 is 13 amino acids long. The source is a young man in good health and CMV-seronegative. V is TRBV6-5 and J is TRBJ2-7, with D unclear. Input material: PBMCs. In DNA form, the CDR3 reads TGTGCCAGCAGTGATTTAGCTCCCTACGAGCAGTACTTC. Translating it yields CASSDLAPYEQYF.